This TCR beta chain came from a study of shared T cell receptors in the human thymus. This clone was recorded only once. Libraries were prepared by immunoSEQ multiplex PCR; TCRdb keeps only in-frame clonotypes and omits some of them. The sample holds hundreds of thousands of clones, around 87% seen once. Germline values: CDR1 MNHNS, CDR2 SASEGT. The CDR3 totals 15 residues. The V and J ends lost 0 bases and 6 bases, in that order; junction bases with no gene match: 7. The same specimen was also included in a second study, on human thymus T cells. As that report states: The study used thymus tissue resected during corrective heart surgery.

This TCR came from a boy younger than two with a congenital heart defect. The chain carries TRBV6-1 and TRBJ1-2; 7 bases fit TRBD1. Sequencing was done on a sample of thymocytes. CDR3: CASSEALDRVDGYTF. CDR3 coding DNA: TGTGCCAGCAGTGAAGCCTTAGACAGGGTAGATGGCTACACCTTC.